One TCR beta chain is described in this entry. Germline values: CDR1 GTSNPN, CDR2 SVGIG (reference sequence). V was clipped by 3 bases and J by 1 base; unmatched bases: 5. This CDR3 spans 15 amino acids. Sequencing used immunoSEQ multiplex PCR; TCRdb keeps in-frame clones, though not all of them. The sample lists some 34,000 clones; 80% to 90% were seen once. These data are taken from a study of STAT5B mutations in CD4+ large granular lymphocyte leukemia. The chain employs TRBV30 and TRBJ2-2; 7 nucleotides agree with TRBD1. Sequencing used CD4+ T cells from blood buffy coats. The TCR sequence derives from a human donor in good health. In DNA, the CDR3 is TGTGCCTGGAGGGACAGGACTTTGAACACCGGGGAGCTGTTTTTT. It translates to CAWRDRTLNTGELFF.